These T cell receptor beta chains were read from a single sample in a study of CD8+ T cells in alopecia areata. Libraries were prepared by immunoSEQ multiplex PCR; TCRdb keeps only in-frame clonotypes and omits some of them. Of 150,000 to 200,000 clones detected, roughly 66% appear once; the ten largest clones hold over 0.9%. The material sequenced was CD4+ T cells sorted from blood, taken at week 24, from a patient treated with tofacitinib. The source of these receptors is a human donor with alopecia areata. The CDR3 runs from the conserved cysteine through the conserved F or W. Each record gives: D gene, J gene, clone size, V gene, CDR3 DNA, CDR3 protein. The D gene is left open where the match is weak. Not all rows give a size; the values are once, few, many and, for expanded clones, a class.

>NA|TRBJ2-7|once|TRBV30
TGTGCCTGGAGTGTAAGACCAGGTCGGGTCGAGCAGTACTTC
CAWSVRPGRVEQYF
>NA|TRBJ2-7|NA|TRBV28
TGTGCCAGCAGTTTTGGGACATTCCCCTACGAGCAGTACTTC
CASSFGTFPYEQYF
>NA|TRBJ2-6|NA|TRBV29-1
TGCAGCGTTGCTGGGGCAGCATCCTCTGGGGCCAACGTCCTGACTTTC
CSVAGAASSGANVLTF
>NA|TRBJ1-2|NA|TRBV29-1
TGCAGCGTCGAGGGGGGGGGTAATGGCTACACCTTC
CSVEGGGNGYTF
>NA|TRBJ2-7|once|TRBV4-3
TGCGCCAGCAGCCAAGAACTGGCGCTCGAGCAGTACTTC
CASSQELALEQYF
>NA|TRBJ2-5|once|TRBV10-3
TGTGCCATCAGTGACAAAGAGACCCAGTACTTC
CAISDKETQYF
>TRBD1|TRBJ2-5|NA|TRBV16
TGTGCCAGCAGCGAACGGACAGGGAGTAGGGAGCAGTACTTC
CASSERTGSREQYF
>NA|TRBJ1-2|once|TRBV30
TGTGCCTGGAGCCCGGGGAGCGGCTACACCTTC
CAWSPGSGYTF
>NA|TRBJ2-7|NA|TRBV7-8
TGTGCCAGCAGCTTAGCCGACAGCTCCTACGAGCAGTACTTC
CASSLADSSYEQYF
>TRBD1|TRBJ1-6|NA|TRBV10-3
TGTGCCATCAGCTGGGACAGAAATAATTCACCCCTCCACTTT
CAISWDRNNSPLHF
>NA|TRBJ1-2|NA|TRBV18
TGTGCCAGCTCACTTATAGAACGGGGCAACTATGGCTACACCTTC
CASSLIERGNYGYTF
>NA|TRBJ1-2|NA|TRBV2
TGTGCCAGCAGTGAAAGTGGGGACCATGGCTACACCTTC
CASSESGDHGYTF
>NA|TRBJ1-2|NA|TRBV30
TGTGCCTGGAGTCTGACAGTCTCCTATGGCTACACCTTC
CAWSLTVSYGYTF
>NA|TRBJ2-5|NA|TRBV29-1
TGCAGCGTGCGCAGGGACGGGGAGACCCAGTACTTC
CSVRRDGETQYF
>NA|TRBJ1-6|NA|TRBV6-1
TGTGCCAGCAGTGGATGGACATCGACGGGTTCACCCCTCCACTTT
CASSGWTSTGSPLHF
>TRBD1|TRBJ1-5|NA|TRBV23-1
TGCGCCAGCAGTCAACCGATGGACAGGGGAATCCGCCAGCCCCAGCATTTT
CASSQPMDRGIRQPQHF
>NA|TRBJ2-2|few|TRBV6-6
TGTGCTGGGGCAGTCGCGAACACCGGGGAGCTGTTTTTT
CAGAVANTGELFF
>TRBD2|TRBJ2-3|NA|TRBV7-3
TGTGCCAGCAGCCGCGGGGGGCCCACAGATACGCAGTATTTT
CASSRGGPTDTQYF
>TRBD1|TRBJ1-2|few|TRBV2
TGTGCCAGCAGCATGGGACAGATAGCTAACTATGGCTACACCTTC
CASSMGQIANYGYTF
>TRBD2|TRBJ2-1|NA|TRBV5-1
TGCGCCAGCCGACACTCGACTAGCGGGGGGGTCTCCTACAATGAGCAGTTCTTC
CASRHSTSGGVSYNEQFF
>TRBD2|TRBJ2-3|few|TRBV10-3
TGTGCCATCAGTGGGACTAGCGAGTCCCCGCAGTATTTT
CAISGTSESPQYF
>TRBD1|TRBJ1-2|NA|TRBV6-1
TGTGCCAGCAGCTTGGACAGGGCTCCCGGGGGCTACACCTTC
CASSLDRAPGGYTF
>TRBD1|TRBJ2-6|NA|TRBV7-3
TGTGCCAGCAGCTTAGACAGGGTTGGGGCCAACGTCCTGACTTTC
CASSLDRVGANVLTF